The T cell receptor (beta chain) under discussion was sequenced for a study of response to subunit inactivated influenza vaccine. TCRdb used MiXCR to reprocess the RT-PCR reads, holding one entry per CDR3 protein. The table includes hundreds of thousands of distinct CDR3 sequences, approximately 10% detected once. CDR3 size: 16 residues. Trimming removed 0 bases at V and 4 bases at J, with 14 bases between. Germline CDR1 and CDR2: SGHRS and YFSETQ. This clonotype was counted ten times or more. The antigen is not known. Findings and caveats of the study: The study's authors posited that every seasonal influenza vaccination enlists few new T cells.

The receptor's source is a man aged 50 to 60 who received an inactivated influenza vaccine. This material consisted of PBMCs from blood, taken 40 to 50 days after vaccination. The chain is built from TRBV5-1 and TRBJ2-1; no reliable D call. As DNA, the CDR3 is TGCGCCAGCAGCTTGGGGGTGGGCTATTCTTACAATGAGCAGTTCTTC. Translation: CASSLGVGYSYNEQFF. Variable domain in full (rest from reference TRBV5-1 and TRBJ2-1): KAGVTQTPRYLIKTRGQQVTLSCSPISGHRSVSWYQQTPGQGLQFLFEYFSETQRNKGNFPGRFSGRQFSNSRSEMNVSTLELGDSALYLCASSLGVGYSYNEQFFGPGTRLTVL.